What follows describes a single T cell receptor (beta chain). The data were obtained in a study of technical replicates of blood from a handful of donors. Generated by immunoSEQ multiplex PCR, the TCRdb table keeps only in-frame clones and is missing some. The sample lists roughly 93,000 clones; about 96% were seen once. Trimming took off 6 bases at V and 3 bases at J, with 8 bases between the two ends. CDR1 and CDR2 from the germline V gene are MDHEN and SYDVKM. This CDR3 is built from 12 residues. The sequencing sample was made of T cells isolated from PBMCs. The clonotype comes from a human donor in good health. The chain joins TRBV28 to TRBJ1-1; D call uncertain. The CDR3 here is CASRGGYTEAFF. CDR3 nucleotides: TGTGCCAGCAGGGGAGGGTACACTGAAGCTTTCTTT.